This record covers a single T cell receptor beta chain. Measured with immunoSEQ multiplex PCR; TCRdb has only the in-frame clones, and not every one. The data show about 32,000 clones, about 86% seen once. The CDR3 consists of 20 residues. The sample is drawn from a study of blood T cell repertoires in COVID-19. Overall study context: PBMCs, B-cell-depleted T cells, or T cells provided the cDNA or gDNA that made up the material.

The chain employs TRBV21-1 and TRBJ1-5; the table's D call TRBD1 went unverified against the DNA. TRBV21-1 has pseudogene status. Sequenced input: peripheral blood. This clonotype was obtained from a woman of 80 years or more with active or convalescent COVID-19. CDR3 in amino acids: CASSKALYVRGRGSNQPQHF. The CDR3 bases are TGTGCCAGCAGCAAAGCGCTTTATGTCAGGGGGCGAGGTAGCAATCAGCCCCAGCATTTT.